Shown below are 29 T cell receptor beta chains from a single sample sequenced in a study of shared clonotypes between healthy human individuals. Naive CD8 cells lacked CD45RO and underwent positive selection for CCR7, leaving out terminally differentiated effector memory CD45RA+ cells. Libraries were prepared by immunoSEQ multiplex PCR; TCRdb keeps only in-frame clonotypes and omits some of them. The table has some 2 million clones, less than 95% seen once; the top ten hold roughly 1.2%. The sample consisted of naive CD8+ T cells sorted from blood. The receptors come from a man aged 18 to 35 in good health.

This chain joins TRBV6-1 and TRBJ2-1, with 9 nucleotides matching TRBD2. The J segment lost 7 bases and the V segment lost 4 bases, leaving 5 bases of the junction unmatched. Germline V gene data show CDR1 as MNHNS and CDR2 as SASEGT. This CDR3 has 14 residues. Here the CDR3 DNA reads TGTGCCAGCAGTGCCAGACTAGCGGTTAATGAGCAGTTCTTC. It yields the protein CASSARLAVNEQFF.

Worth noting for this clone: Other DNA sequences in the sample encode the same CDR3. V usage is TRBV10-1 and J usage is TRBJ2-1, with 8 nucleotides matching TRBD1. With V trimmed by 4 bases and J by 5 bases, 1 base remained unmatched. This CDR3 region has 13 residues. Germline V gene lookup returns CDR1 WNHNN and CDR2 SYGVQD (reference sequence). CDR3 bases: TGCGCCAGCAGTGGGGGACAGGACAATGAGCAGTTCTTC. Translating it yields CASSGGQDNEQFF.

About this clone: The sample holds other DNA sequences that translate to the same CDR3. This chain joins TRBV7-9 and TRBJ1-2, with D possibly TRBD1 on 5 matching bases. The V gene lost 0 bases and the J gene lost 7 bases, with 12 bases spanning the gap. CDR1 and CDR2 from the germline V gene are SEHNR and FQNEAQ (reference sequence). The CDR3 runs 14 residues. The CDR3 loop is CASSLAGAGSGYTF. Written as DNA, the CDR3 is TGTGCCAGCAGCTTAGCCGGGGCCGGGAGTGGCTACACCTTC.

The chain joins TRBV19 to TRBJ2-2, with 9 bases aligning to TRBD1. The CDR3 is made up of 15 amino acids. Trimming cost V 5 bases and J 5 bases; bases outside gene matches: 6. Germline CDR1 LNHDA, CDR2 SQIVND (reference sequence). The CDR3 loop is CASSGRDRATGELFF. CDR3 DNA: TGTGCCAGTAGTGGCCGGGACAGGGCTACCGGGGAGCTGTTTTTT.

The rearrangement uses TRBV5-4 and TRBJ1-6; TRBD1 matches 11 bases. The germline CDR1 and CDR2 sequences are SGHNT and YYREEE (reference sequence). V shed 4 bases, J shed 8 bases, and the junction held 5 bases outside the gene matches. The CDR3 contains 15 residues. The DNA of the CDR3 is TGTGCCAGCAGCCCGGACAGGGGGCTGTATTCACCCCTCCACTTT. It specifies CASSPDRGLYSPLHF.

The chain has TRBV7-6 and TRBJ2-2; D is possibly TRBD1 or TRBD2 (6 bases each). Germline CDR1 and CDR2: SGHVS and FNYEAQ. The V end was cut by 9 bases, the J end by 5 bases, with 16 bases between. CDR3 length: 14 residues. The CDR3 DNA sequence: TGTGCCAGTATTGGAGGAGGGGGAACCGGGGAGCTGTTTTTT. It yields the protein CASIGGGGTGELFF.

The chain couples TRBV6-5 to TRBJ2-1; 8 bases are shared with TRBD2. V shed 2 bases, J shed 7 bases, and the junction held 7 bases outside the gene matches. The CDR3 is 15 residues long. Germline V gene sequence: CDR1 MNHEY, CDR2 SVGAGI. The DNA for the CDR3 is TGTGCCAGCAGTTACGACCCGGGAGGGCAAAATGAGCAGTTCTTC. This gives the protein CASSYDPGGQNEQFF.

V usage is TRBV6-1 and J usage is TRBJ2-1; 8 bases line up with TRBD2. The CDR3 length is 15 residues. The V segment lost 7 bases and the J segment 4 bases; nucleotides outside the gene matches: 9. Germline V gives CDR1 MNHNS, CDR2 SASEGT. In DNA, the CDR3 is TGTGCCAGCACCCTATGGGCGGGGGGATACAATGAGCAGTTCTTC. Translating gives CASTLWAGGYNEQFF.

Comment on this clone: This specimen includes other DNA sequences encoding the same CDR3. This sequence joins TRBV6-1 and TRBJ2-7; D uncertain. The CDR3 length is 12 residues. Trimming cost V 4 bases and J 0 bases, with 4 bases left between them. From germline, CDR1 is MNHNS and CDR2 SASEGT. CDR3 in DNA: TGTGCCAGCAGTGGACCCTCCTACGAGCAGTACTTC. Translation: CASSGPSYEQYF.

This clone appeared a single time. The DNA of the CDR3 is TGCGCCAGCACCCTGGGGGGGGAGAACACTGAAGCTTTCTTT. Its protein is CASTLGGENTEAFF. The chain combines TRBV10-2 with TRBJ1-1, with D maybe TRBD1 (5 bases). Trimming pared 7 bases from V and 1 base from J, leaving 13 bases between. This CDR3 has 14 amino acids. Germline lookup yields CDR1 WSHSY and CDR2 SAAADI.

The chain links TRBV4-1 to TRBJ2-1; the D gene is possibly TRBD2 (5 bases). This CDR3 comprises 15 residues. From germline, CDR1 is MGHRA and CDR2 YSYEKL. The ends were cut back, 4 bases at V and 5 bases at J, with 15 bases in the middle. The CDR3 DNA sequence: TGCGCCAGCAGCCTCTCCCCGGGGTTAAACAATGAGCAGTTCTTC. This translates into CASSLSPGLNNEQFF.

The chain couples TRBV27 to TRBJ1-2; no definite D call. Germline CDR1 and CDR2: MNHEY and SMNVEV (reference sequence). V lost 5 bases and J 8 bases, leaving 21 bases between the germline ends. The CDR3 consists of 15 residues. The CDR3 region has the DNA TGTGCCAGCAGTCTGGGGAGGTTGGGCGGAAAAGGCTACACCTTC. Translation: CASSLGRLGGKGYTF.

This clone appeared a single time. The same CDR3 can be traced to other DNA sequences in this sample. J is TRBJ2-6 and V is TRBV30; D gene uncertain. The CDR3 runs 14 residues. CDR1 is GTSNPN and CDR2 is SVGIG in the germline V gene (reference sequence). Trimming shortened V by 2 bases and J by 1 base, and 6 bases separated the two germline ends. The CDR3 here is CAWSPGSGANVLTF. In nucleotides, the CDR3 is TGTGCCTGGAGTCCGGGTTCTGGGGCCAACGTCCTGACTTTC.

Note on this clone: The junction and the germline gene differ at one end; a read error may be behind it. V is TRBV19 and J is TRBJ1-1, with D uncertain. The CDR3 is made up of 12 amino acids. Germline-derived CDR1 and CDR2 are LNHDA and SQIVND (reference sequence). For the CDR3, the DNA is TGTGCCAATAGTATGGGGAACACTGAAGCTTTCTTT. Its protein is CANSMGNTEAFF. Filled out from reference TRBV19 and TRBJ1-1, the complete variable domain reads DGGITQSPKYLFRKEGQNVTLSCEQNLNHDAMYWYRQDPGQGLRLIYYSQIVNDFQKGDIAEGYSVSREKKESFPLTVTSAQKNPTAFYLCANSMGNTEAFFGQGTRLTVV.

This clone was counted only a few times. This sequence joins TRBV27 and TRBJ1-6, with 8 bases matching TRBD1. This CDR3 is built from 15 residues. Germline CDR1 MNHEY, CDR2 SMNVEV (reference sequence). V shed 3 bases and J 10 bases; nucleotides not matched to a gene: 8. CDR3 coding DNA: TGTGCCAGCAGTTTTGGGACAGGATTAAGGTCACCCCTCCACTTT. Its protein is CASSFGTGLRSPLHF.

The chain joins TRBV27 to TRBJ2-7; D might be TRBD2 (7 bases). The CDR3 runs to 15 residues. Trimming shortened V by 0 bases and J by 7 bases, and 16 bases separated the two germline ends. The germline CDR1 and CDR2 sequences are MNHEY and SMNVEV (reference sequence). CDR3 in DNA: TGTGCCAGCAGTTTATCCATGGGGGGGGGCGAAGAGCAGTACTTC. Its protein is CASSLSMGGGEEQYF.

This chain connects TRBV2 to TRBJ2-7, with D maybe TRBD2 (5 bases). The V gene's germline CDR1 is SNHLY and CDR2 FYNNEI. Trimming cost V 6 bases and J 3 bases, with 24 bases left between them. The CDR3 totals 17 residues. For the CDR3, the DNA is TGTGCCAGCAGCAGCTTCTGGGAGAGCCAAACTTACTACGAGCAGTACTTC. Translation gives CASSSFWESQTYYEQYF.

This sequence joins TRBV28 and TRBJ2-5; a weak D match, TRBD2 (7 bases). Trimming took 5 bases from V and 5 from J, leaving 18 bases between them. This CDR3 has 15 amino acids. CDR1 and CDR2 from the germline V gene are MDHEN and SYDVKM. This CDR3 reads CASSPSRGRWETQYF. The CDR3 region has the DNA TGTGCCAGCAGTCCTTCGCGGGGGCGATGGGAGACCCAGTACTTC.

V usage is TRBV7-9 and J usage is TRBJ1-3, with a possible D match to TRBD1 (5 bases). The V gene's germline CDR1 is SEHNR and CDR2 FQNEAQ (reference sequence). The CDR3 runs to 16 residues. The ends were cut back, 1 base at V and 2 bases at J, with 12 bases in the middle. The CDR3 here is CASSLVGQSAGNTIYF. The CDR3 DNA follows: TGTGCCAGCAGCTTAGTGGGGCAATCGGCTGGAAACACCATATATTTT.

About this clone itself: This specimen includes other DNA sequences encoding the same CDR3. V is TRBV4-1 and J is TRBJ2-2; D is possibly TRBD2 (5 bases). The germline V gene has CDR1 MGHRA and CDR2 YSYEKL. V lost 0 bases and J 6 bases, leaving 8 bases between the germline ends. This CDR3 is built from 14 residues. The CDR3 DNA follows: TGCGCCAGCAGCCAAGAAGGAGCGGCCGGGGAGCTGTTTTTT. Translating gives CASSQEGAAGELFF.

The chain links TRBV13 to TRBJ2-7; 13 nucleotides match TRBD2. V was pared by 5 bases and J by 3 bases, with 7 bases of the junction left unmatched. The CDR3 has 16 residues. The V gene's germline CDR1 is PRHDT and CDR2 FYEKMQ (reference sequence). CDR3 protein: CASSPAGLAGIYEQYF. Here the CDR3 DNA reads TGTGCCAGCAGCCCAGCGGGACTAGCGGGAATCTACGAGCAGTACTTC.

The chain recombines TRBV6-1 with TRBJ1-5, with D unresolved. The CDR3 is 15 amino acids. V lost 7 bases, J lost 4 bases, and 17 bases lay in between. The V gene's germline CDR1 is MNHNS and CDR2 SASEGT. The CDR3 sequence: CASKATGSQNQPQHF. CDR3 nucleotide sequence: TGTGCCAGCAAAGCCACGGGGTCACAGAATCAGCCCCAGCATTTT.

The chain joins TRBV7-2 to TRBJ2-7; D is perhaps TRBD2 (6 bases). CDR1 is SGHTA, CDR2 FQGNSA, per germline. The CDR3 runs to 15 residues. Trimming removed 1 base at V and 4 bases at J, with 14 bases between. DNA of the CDR3: TGTGCCAGCAGCTTAGGTTCTAGCGCCCTATACGAGCAGTACTTC. Encoded protein: CASSLGSSALYEQYF. Full variable domain (missing parts from reference TRBV7-2 and TRBJ2-7): GAGVSQSPSNKVTEKGKDVELRCDPISGHTALYWYRQSLGQGLEFLIYFQGNSAPDKSGLPSDRFSAERTGGSVSTLTIQRTQQEDSAVYLCASSLGSSALYEQYFGPGTRLTVT.

This chain joins TRBV7-9 and TRBJ2-1, with D perhaps assigned TRBD1 or TRBD2 (6 bases each). V gave up 7 bases and J gave up 9 bases, with 13 bases separating them. The CDR3 loop spans 12 amino acids. CDR1 SEHNR and CDR2 FQNEAQ come from the germline V gene (reference sequence). The CDR3 here is CASTQGGSEQFF. In DNA, the CDR3 is TGTGCCAGCACCCAAGGGGGGAGTGAGCAGTTCTTC.

This chain uses TRBV6-1 with TRBJ2-7; tentatively, D is TRBD2 (5 bases). V lost 6 bases and J 2 bases, leaving 14 bases between the germline ends. The germline gives CDR1 MNHNS, CDR2 SASEGT. This CDR3 region has 14 residues. The CDR3 bases are TGTGCCAGCAGCGCGTGGGGAGAAACCTACGAGCAGTACTTC. Encoded protein: CASSAWGETYEQYF.

The rearrangement joins TRBV19 to TRBJ1-1; D is ambiguous. The germline V and J ends were trimmed by 7 bases and 7 bases, with 13 bases remaining between them. Germline V CDR1 and CDR2: LNHDA, SQIVND (reference sequence). The CDR3 loop spans 12 amino acids. The CDR3 reads CASIKTGVEAFF. The CDR3 nucleotides read TGTGCCAGTATTAAGACTGGAGTTGAAGCTTTCTTT. Drawing the rest from reference TRBV19 and TRBJ1-1, the complete variable domain is DGGITQSPKYLFRKEGQNVTLSCEQNLNHDAMYWYRQDPGQGLRLIYYSQIVNDFQKGDIAEGYSVSREKKESFPLTVTSAQKNPTAFYLCASIKTGVEAFFGQGTRLTVV.

For the CDR3, the DNA is TGTGCCAGCAGCTTAGCACCTGGGACAGGGAATACTGAAGCTTTCTTT. Translation: CASSLAPGTGNTEAFF. This chain uses TRBV7-8 with TRBJ1-1; 9 bases match TRBD1. CDR1 and CDR2 (germline): SGHVS, FQNEAQ. The V segment lost 0 bases and the J segment 5 bases; nucleotides outside the gene matches: 7. The CDR3 runs to 16 residues. Complete variable domain (other parts from reference TRBV7-8 and TRBJ1-1): GAGVSQSPRYKVAKRGQDVALRCDPISGHVSLFWYQQALGQGPEFLTYFQNEAQLDKSGLPSDRFFAERPEGSVSTLKIQRTQQEDSAVYLCASSLAPGTGNTEAFFGQGTRLTVV.

This clone was detected once. The chain joins TRBV15 to TRBJ1-1; unclear D gene. The CDR3 length is 17 residues. Germline V CDR1 and CDR2: LNHNV, YYDKDF (reference sequence). V was clipped by 0 bases and J by 2 bases, with 16 bases between them. CDR3: CATSRDRKEGLNTEAFF. The CDR3 nucleotides read TGTGCCACCAGCAGAGATCGAAAGGAAGGGTTAAACACTGAAGCTTTCTTT.

V gene TRBV7-9 combines with J gene TRBJ1-2; weak D call: TRBD1 (5 bases). From germline, CDR1 is SEHNR and CDR2 FQNEAQ (reference sequence). Trimming cost V 1 base and J 0 bases, with 12 bases left between them. This CDR3 is built from 16 residues. The CDR3 nucleotides read TGTGCCAGCAGCTTAGTAAGGGACGGACCTAACTATGGCTACACCTTC. Residues: CASSLVRDGPNYGYTF.